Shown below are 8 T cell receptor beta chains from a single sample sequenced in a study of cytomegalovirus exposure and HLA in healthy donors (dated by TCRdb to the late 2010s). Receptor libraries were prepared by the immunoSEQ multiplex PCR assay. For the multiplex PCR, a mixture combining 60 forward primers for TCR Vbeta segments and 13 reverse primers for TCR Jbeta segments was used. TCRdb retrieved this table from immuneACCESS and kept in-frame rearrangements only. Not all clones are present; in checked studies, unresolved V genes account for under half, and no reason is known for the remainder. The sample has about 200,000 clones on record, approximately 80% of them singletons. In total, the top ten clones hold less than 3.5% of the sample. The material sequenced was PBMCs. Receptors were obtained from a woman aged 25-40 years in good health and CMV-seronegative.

CDR3 sequence (DNA): TGTGCCAGCAGTAAGGACAGGTGGTACGAGCAGTACTTC. Translating it yields CASSKDRWYEQYF. The chain combines TRBV6-5 with TRBJ2-7, with 7 bases identical to TRBD1. V lost 5 bases to trimming and J lost 4 bases; unmatched junction nucleotides: 5. The CDR3 totals 13 residues. Germline V gene sequence: CDR1 MNHEY, CDR2 SVGAGI.

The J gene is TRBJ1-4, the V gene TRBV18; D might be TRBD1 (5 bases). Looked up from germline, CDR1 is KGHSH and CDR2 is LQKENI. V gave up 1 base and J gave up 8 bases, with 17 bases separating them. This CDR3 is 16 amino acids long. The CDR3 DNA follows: TGTGCCAGCTCACCACGGGGAGGAGGGGCTTTGGAAAAACTGTTTTTT. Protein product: CASSPRGGGALEKLFF.

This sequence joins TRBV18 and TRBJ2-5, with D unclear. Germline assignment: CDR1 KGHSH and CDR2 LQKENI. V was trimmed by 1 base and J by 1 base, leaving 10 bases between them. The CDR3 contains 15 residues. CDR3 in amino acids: CASSPRHATQETQYF. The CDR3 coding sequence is TGTGCCAGCTCACCACGACACGCGACCCAAGAGACCCAGTACTTC.

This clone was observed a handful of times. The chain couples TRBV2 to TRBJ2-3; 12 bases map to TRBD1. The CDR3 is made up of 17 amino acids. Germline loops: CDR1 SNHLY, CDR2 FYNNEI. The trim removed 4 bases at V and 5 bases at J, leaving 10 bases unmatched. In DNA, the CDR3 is TGTGCCAGCAGTGGGCCGGCCGGGACAGGGGGCGGAGATACGCAGTATTTT. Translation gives CASSGPAGTGGGDTQYF.

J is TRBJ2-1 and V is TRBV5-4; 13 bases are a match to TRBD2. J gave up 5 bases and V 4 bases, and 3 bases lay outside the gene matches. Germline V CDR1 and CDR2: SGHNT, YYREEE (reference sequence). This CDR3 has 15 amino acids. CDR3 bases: TGTGCCAGCAGCACCGGGACTAGCGGGAACAATGAGCAGTTCTTC. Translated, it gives CASSTGTSGNNEQFF. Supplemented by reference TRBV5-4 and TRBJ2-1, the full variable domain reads ETGVTQSPTHLIKTRGQQVTLRCSSQSGHNTVSWYQQALGQGPQFIFQYYREEENGRGNFPPRFSGLQFPNYSSELNVNALELDDSALYLCASSTGTSGNNEQFFGPGTRLTVL.

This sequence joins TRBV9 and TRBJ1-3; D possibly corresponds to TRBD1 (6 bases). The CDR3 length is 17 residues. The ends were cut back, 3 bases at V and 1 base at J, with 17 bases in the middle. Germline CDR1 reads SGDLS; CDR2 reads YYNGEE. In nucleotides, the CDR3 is TGTGCCAGCAGCGCCGAACAGGGTTTCGGGTCTGGAAACACCATATATTTT. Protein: CASSAEQGFGSGNTIYF.

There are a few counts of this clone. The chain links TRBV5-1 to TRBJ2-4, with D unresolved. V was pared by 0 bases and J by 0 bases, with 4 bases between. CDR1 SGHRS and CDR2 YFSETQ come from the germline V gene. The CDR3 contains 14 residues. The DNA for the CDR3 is TGCGCCAGCAGCTTGGAGCCAGCCAAAAACATTCAGTACTTC. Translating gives CASSLEPAKNIQYF. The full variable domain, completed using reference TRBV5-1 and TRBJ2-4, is KAGVTQTPRYLIKTRGQQVTLSCSPISGHRSVSWYQQTPGQGLQFLFEYFSETQRNKGNFPGRFSGRQFSNSRSEMNVSTLELGDSALYLCASSLEPAKNIQYFGAGTRLSVL.

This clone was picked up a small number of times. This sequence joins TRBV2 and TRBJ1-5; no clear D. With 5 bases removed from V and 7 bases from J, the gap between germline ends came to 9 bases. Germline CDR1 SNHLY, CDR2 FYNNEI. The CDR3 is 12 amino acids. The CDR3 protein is CASSREIQPQHF. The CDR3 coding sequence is TGTGCCAGCAGTAGAGAGATCCAGCCCCAGCATTTT. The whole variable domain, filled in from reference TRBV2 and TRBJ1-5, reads EPEVTQTPSHQVTQMGQEVILRCVPISNHLYFYWYRQILGQKVEFLVSFYNNEISEKSEIFDDQFSVERPDGSNFTLKIRSTKLEDSAMYFCASSREIQPQHFGDGTRLSIL.